The 31 T cell receptor beta chains below come from one sample, sequenced in a study of blood T cell repertoires in COVID-19. Method: immunoSEQ multiplex PCR; TCRdb's copy keeps in-frame clones and lacks some. Of a few hundred thousand clones in the sample, 70% to 85% were seen once. The specimen sequenced was PBMCs or T cells enriched from blood (not recorded which). Receptors were obtained from a man aged 35-49 years who had recovered from COVID-19.

Within the sample, this clone is medium-sized. The J gene is TRBJ2-7, the V gene TRBV7-8, with a tentative D call TRBD2 (6 bases). This CDR3 is built from 13 residues. CDR1 and CDR2 (germline): SGHVS, FQNEAQ. V dropped 4 bases and J dropped 7 bases, with 14 bases sitting between them. CDR3 protein: CASSSGLRGEQYF. CDR3 coding DNA: TGTGCCAGCAGCTCGGGACTCAGAGGGGAGCAGTACTTC.

The rearrangement uses TRBV30 and TRBJ1-2; a weak D match, TRBD1 (5 bases). The V gene lost 7 bases and the J gene lost 8 bases, with 11 bases spanning the gap. From germline, CDR1 is GTSNPN and CDR2 SVGIG (reference sequence). The CDR3 has 10 amino acids. The CDR3 bases are TGTGCCTTAGGGGAGGGCGGCTACACCTTC. Protein sequence: CALGEGGYTF.

This chain connects TRBV12-5 to TRBJ1-2, with D tentatively TRBD1 (6 bases). Germline V gene lookup returns CDR1 LGHNT and CDR2 FRNRAP. The CDR3 has 13 amino acids. Trimming shortened V by 2 bases and J by 6 bases, and 10 bases separated the two germline ends. This chain's CDR3 is CASGLTGLHGYTF. The CDR3 DNA reads as TGTGCTAGTGGTTTGACAGGGTTACATGGCTACACCTTC.

The chain carries TRBV15 and TRBJ2-3; TRBD1 agrees at 7 bases. The CDR3 is 15 residues long. CDR1 is LNHNV, CDR2 YYDKDF, per germline (reference sequence). The junction had 6 bases not matched to a gene; V was cut back by 3 bases and J by 3 bases. The CDR3 sequence: CATSSTGAWTDTQYF. The CDR3 coding sequence is TGTGCCACCAGCAGTACAGGGGCGTGGACAGATACGCAGTATTTT.

V is TRBV6-5 and J is TRBJ2-1; 11 nucleotides line up with TRBD2. Germline values: CDR1 MNHEY, CDR2 SVGAGI. Trimming removed 6 bases from V and 7 bases from J; junction bases left unmatched: 8. The CDR3 runs to 15 residues. The CDR3 DNA reads TGTGCCAGCAGATTTAGCGGGAGGGGGGGGAATGAGCAGTTCTTC. Protein sequence: CASRFSGRGGNEQFF.

The chain carries TRBV5-4 and TRBJ2-5, with D unclear. CDR1 SGHNT and CDR2 YYREEE come from the germline V gene (reference sequence). V lost 0 bases, J lost 3 bases, and 3 bases lay in between. The CDR3 runs 12 residues. CDR3 nucleotides: TGTGCCAGCAGCTTGGCCGAAGAGACCCAGTACTTC. It codes for CASSLAEETQYF.

The chain uses TRBV28 and TRBJ2-5; TRBD2 is a possible D gene (5 bases). The V end was cut by 3 bases, the J end by 4 bases, with 9 bases between. CDR1 and CDR2 from the germline V gene are MDHEN and SYDVKM. The CDR3 has 13 residues. The CDR3 protein is CASSLEASETQYF. The CDR3 coding sequence is TGTGCCAGCAGTTTGGAGGCCTCAGAGACCCAGTACTTC.

The V call is TRBV7-9, the J call TRBJ1-1, with 8 nucleotides matching TRBD1. The CDR3 has 11 residues. From germline, CDR1 is SEHNR and CDR2 FQNEAQ (reference sequence). The trim removed 6 bases at V and 11 bases at J, leaving 5 bases unmatched. The CDR3, as DNA: TGTGCCAGCAGGGTGACAGGGGTTGCTTTCTTT. Its protein product is CASRVTGVAFF.

This clone occurred a few times. The J gene is TRBJ1-2, the V gene TRBV7-8; 7 nucleotides agree with TRBD1. Per the germline V gene, CDR1 is SGHVS and CDR2 is FQNEAQ. The CDR3 has 12 residues. Losses at the gene ends were 5 bases for V and 9 bases for J; bases not matched to a gene: 6. Written as DNA, the CDR3 is TGTGCCAGCAGCCCGGGACAGCGGCGCTACACCTTC. Translation gives CASSPGQRRYTF.

This chain joins TRBV2 and TRBJ2-1, with D unclear. V was cut by 2 bases and J by 0 bases, with 8 bases left in between. CDR1 SNHLY and CDR2 FYNNEI come from the germline V gene. The CDR3 loop spans 15 amino acids. The CDR3 DNA reads TGTGCCAGCAGTGAACACACAAGCTCCTACAATGAGCAGTTCTTC. Protein sequence: CASSEHTSSYNEQFF.

V gene TRBV5-1 combines with J gene TRBJ1-2, with D maybe TRBD1 (5 bases). Germline V gene sequence: CDR1 SGHRS, CDR2 YFSETQ. CDR3 length: 13 residues. V lost 1 base to trimming and J lost 8 bases, with 12 bases between them. The CDR3 sequence is CASSLRGTEGYTF. The CDR3 DNA follows: TGCGCCAGCAGCTTGAGGGGTACGGAAGGCTACACCTTC.

Here the CDR3 DNA reads TGTGCCTGGAGTGTTTCCAGCGGCAATGAGCAGTTCTTC. Translated, it gives CAWSVSSGNEQFF. The gene calls are TRBV30 and TRBJ2-1; perhaps TRBD2 as D (5 bases). The CDR3 runs to 13 residues. Germline lookup yields CDR1 GTSNPN and CDR2 SVGIG (reference sequence). V gave up 0 bases and J gave up 6 bases, with 9 bases separating them.

The chain has TRBV6-5 and TRBJ2-7; tentatively, D is TRBD2 (6 bases). Germline CDR1 is MNHEY and CDR2 is SVGAGI. Trimming pared 4 bases from V and 0 bases from J, leaving 10 bases between. The CDR3 sequence is 14 residues long. CDR3 sequence: CASSSGTHSYEQYF. CDR3 sequence (DNA): TGTGCCAGCAGTTCCGGGACTCACTCCTACGAGCAGTACTTC.

The chain is built from TRBV11-2 and TRBJ1-1; 7 bases fit TRBD1. The V segment lost 7 bases and the J segment 5 bases; nucleotides outside the gene matches: 10. Germline V gene sequence: CDR1 SGHAT, CDR2 FQNNGV. The CDR3 has 14 amino acids. The CDR3 DNA is TGTGCCAGCACCCCGATCGACAGGGTTACTGAAGCTTTCTTT. Translating it yields CASTPIDRVTEAFF.

The chain combines TRBV5-1 with TRBJ2-7; D not resolved. The CDR3 totals 13 residues. Per germline, CDR1 SGHRS and CDR2 YFSETQ. Trimming pared 4 bases from V and 2 bases from J, leaving 10 bases between. The CDR3 reads CASSLGMPYEQYF. CDR3 coding DNA: TGCGCCAGCAGCCTAGGAATGCCCTACGAGCAGTACTTC.

The chain uses TRBV23-1 and TRBJ2-5; D may be TRBD2 (6 bases). TRBV23-1 has ORF status, its function being uncertain. Trimming took off 1 base at V and 0 bases at J, with 15 bases between the two ends. The CDR3 loop spans 17 amino acids. CDR3 sequence reads: CASSQFEYGGDQETQYF. The CDR3 DNA is TGCGCCAGCAGTCAATTTGAGTATGGCGGGGACCAAGAGACCCAGTACTTC.

The chain carries TRBV10-3 and TRBJ2-7; TRBD2 matches at 11 bases. The CDR3 is 17 amino acids. V lost 4 bases to trimming and J lost 3 bases; unmatched junction nucleotides: 11. Germline loops: CDR1 ENHRY, CDR2 SYGVKD. DNA of the CDR3: TGTGCCATCAGTGCGGCGGTATCCGGGACTAGCGGCTACGAGCAGTACTTC. It encodes CAISAAVSGTSGYEQYF.

This rearrangement joins TRBV15 to TRBJ2-7; 9 nucleotides line up with TRBD2. The CDR3 has 15 amino acids. Germline CDR1 LNHNV, CDR2 YYDKDF (reference sequence). V shed 5 bases, J shed 4 bases, and the junction held 9 bases outside the gene matches. The CDR3 region has the DNA TGTGCCACCAGCCCTATGGGACTAGCTATATACGAGCAGTACTTC. Encoded protein: CATSPMGLAIYEQYF.

This chain joins TRBV28 and TRBJ1-2, with a tentative D call TRBD1 (5 bases). The CDR3 has 12 amino acids. Trimming shortened V by 4 bases and J by 8 bases, and 11 bases separated the two germline ends. Germline V gene sequence: CDR1 MDHEN, CDR2 SYDVKM. CDR3: CASSSGRNGYTF. CDR3 DNA: TGTGCCAGCAGTTCAGGGAGGAACGGCTACACCTTC.

In this sample, this clone turned up once. The chain recombines TRBV27 with TRBJ2-5; 8 nucleotides line up with TRBD2. Germline V lookup: CDR1 MNHEY, CDR2 SMNVEV (reference sequence). V was clipped by 3 bases and J by 5 bases; unmatched bases: 14. This CDR3 contains 17 residues. The CDR3 sequence: CASSFGTRGLRGETQYF. The CDR3, as DNA: TGTGCCAGCAGTTTCGGGACTAGGGGGTTACGCGGTGAGACCCAGTACTTC.

V and J are TRBV5-1 and TRBJ2-7; perhaps TRBD1 as D (6 bases). Germline V gene sequence: CDR1 SGHRS, CDR2 YFSETQ. The V end lost 0 bases, the J end lost 3 bases, and 13 bases lay between the germline ends. The CDR3 runs to 15 residues. This CDR3 is CASSLDGQSRYEQYF. Written as DNA, the CDR3 is TGCGCCAGCAGCTTGGACGGACAGAGCCGCTACGAGCAGTACTTC.

This clone was counted once. As DNA, the CDR3 is TGTGCCAGCAGTTCGCCCTCGGGGGGGCAGGAGACCCAGTACTTC. This codes for CASSSPSGGQETQYF. The chain has TRBV27 and TRBJ2-5; 8 bases align to TRBD2. This CDR3 has 15 amino acids. The germline V gene encodes CDR1 MNHEY and CDR2 SMNVEV (reference sequence). J was trimmed by 5 bases and V by 4 bases; bases with no gene match: 9.

The V call is TRBV7-2, the J call TRBJ2-1; weak D call: TRBD1 (5 bases). Germline V lookup: CDR1 SGHTA, CDR2 FQGNSA. The CDR3 length is 15 residues. V lost 1 base to trimming and J lost 4 bases, with 11 bases between them. Here the CDR3 reads CASSLGKGPYNEQFF. The DNA of the CDR3 is TGTGCCAGCAGCTTAGGTAAGGGGCCTTACAATGAGCAGTTCTTC.

The V gene is TRBV28, the J gene TRBJ1-1; the D is unclear. This CDR3 has 14 residues. CDR1 is MDHEN and CDR2 is SYDVKM in the germline V gene. V gave up 3 bases and J gave up 11 bases, with 19 bases separating them. Here the CDR3 DNA reads TGTGCCAGCAGTTTTCGGGCTCCCCCAAGAGGGGCTTTCTTT. Its protein product is CASSFRAPPRGAFF.

The J gene is TRBJ2-1, the V gene TRBV10-3, with a tentative D call TRBD2 (5 bases). Germline V lookup: CDR1 ENHRY, CDR2 SYGVKD. Trimming took off 6 bases at V and 4 bases at J, with 13 bases between the two ends. The CDR3 has 14 residues. CDR3 DNA sequence: TGTGCCATCAGGGAAGGACTTAGTTACAATGAGCAGTTCTTC. This gives the protein CAIREGLSYNEQFF.

The CDR3 here is CASSLELAGYEQFF. The CDR3 coding sequence is TGTGCCAGCAGCTTGGAACTAGCGGGATATGAGCAGTTCTTC. This sequence joins TRBV5-4 and TRBJ2-1; TRBD2 matches at 10 bases. CDR3 length: 14 residues. Trimming at V came to 0 bases and at J to 8 bases, leaving 2 bases not matched to a gene. Germline V gene lookup returns CDR1 SGHNT and CDR2 YYREEE (reference sequence).

The V gene is TRBV5-1, the J gene TRBJ1-2; 7 bases are a match to TRBD1. J lost 8 bases, V lost 4 bases, and 8 bases had no gene match. CDR1 and CDR2 (germline): SGHRS, YFSETQ. The CDR3 runs 13 residues. CDR3: CASSRQGDEGYTF. The CDR3 coding sequence is TGCGCCAGCAGCAGACAGGGTGATGAGGGCTACACCTTC.

This clone was seen a handful of times. The gene calls are TRBV6-4 and TRBJ1-1; D remains ambiguous. The ends were cut back, 3 bases at V and 1 base at J, with 9 bases in the middle. This CDR3 region has 14 residues. Germline loops: CDR1 MRHNA, CDR2 SNTAGT. CDR3 sequence (DNA): TGTGCCAGCAGTGAGTCCCCAGGGAACACTGAAGCTTTCTTT. This encodes CASSESPGNTEAFF.

The J gene is TRBJ2-1, the V gene TRBV29-1; 11 positions agree with TRBD2. The junction had 6 bases not matched to a gene; V was cut back by 5 bases and J by 6 bases. Germline assignment: CDR1 SQVTM and CDR2 ANQGSEA. This CDR3 has 14 amino acids. This CDR3 is CSVPGLAVLNEQFF. The CDR3 DNA follows: TGCAGCGTTCCGGGACTAGCGGTTCTCAATGAGCAGTTCTTC.

V and J are TRBV9 and TRBJ1-2; TRBD1 is a possible D gene (6 bases). Trimming removed 4 bases at V and 2 bases at J, with 12 bases between. The CDR3 contains 14 residues. The germline gives CDR1 SGDLS, CDR2 YYNGEE. As DNA, the CDR3 is TGTGCCAGCAGCTTAAACCAGGGGAACTATGGCTACACCTTC. It encodes CASSLNQGNYGYTF.

In this sample, this clone turned up a few times. The chain employs TRBV5-1 and TRBJ2-1; 10 positions match TRBD2. Germline trimming cut 4 bases from V and 7 bases from J; bases unmatched to any gene: 11. Germline V gives CDR1 SGHRS, CDR2 YFSETQ. This CDR3 has 16 amino acids. The chain's CDR3 is CASSAKISGGANEQFF. The CDR3 DNA is TGCGCCAGCAGCGCCAAGATAAGCGGGGGGGCGAATGAGCAGTTCTTC.